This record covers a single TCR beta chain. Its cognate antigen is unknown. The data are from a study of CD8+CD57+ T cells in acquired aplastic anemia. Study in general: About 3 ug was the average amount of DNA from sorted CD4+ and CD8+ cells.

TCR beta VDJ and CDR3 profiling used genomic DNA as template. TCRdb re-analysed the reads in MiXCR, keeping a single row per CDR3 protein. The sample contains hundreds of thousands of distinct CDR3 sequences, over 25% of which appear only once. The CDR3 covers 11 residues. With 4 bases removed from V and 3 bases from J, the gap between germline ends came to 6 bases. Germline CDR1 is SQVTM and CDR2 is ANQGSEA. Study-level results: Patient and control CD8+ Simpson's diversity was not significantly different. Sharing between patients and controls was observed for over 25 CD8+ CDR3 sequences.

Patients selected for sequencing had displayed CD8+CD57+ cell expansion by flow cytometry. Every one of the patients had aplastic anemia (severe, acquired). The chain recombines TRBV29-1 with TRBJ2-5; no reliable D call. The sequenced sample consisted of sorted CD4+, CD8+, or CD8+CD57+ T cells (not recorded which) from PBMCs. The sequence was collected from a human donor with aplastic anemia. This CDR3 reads CSVGLKETQYF. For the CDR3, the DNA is TGCAGCGTTGGACTCAAAGAGACCCAGTACTTC.